The T cell receptor (beta chain) described here comes from a study of cytomegalovirus exposure and HLA in healthy donors. The overall study: T cells numbering around 190 million yielded 90 million to 140 million unique TCR beta sequences in an earlier analysis. A data release that came early held approximately 92 million unique TCRs from HLA-typed donors.

As for this clone: The antigen remains undetermined.

Study-level points and caveats: Exclusion applied to some V segments, including TRBV6-2 and TRBV6-3, as they were indistinguishable. For most TCR beta V segments, an earlier analysis put the productive rate at about 87% or about 30% of the time.

Per germline, CDR1 MGHRA and CDR2 YSYEKL. This CDR3 is built from 16 residues. V lost 1 base, J lost 0 bases, and 10 bases lay in between. PCR employed 60 Vbeta and 13 Jbeta primers. TCRdb's copy holds only in-frame clones and misses some; the assay was immunoSEQ multiplex PCR. Reported are about 200,000 clones; the ten largest clones contain 0.74%. The sequence was collected from a boy younger than 18 in good health and CMV-seronegative. Sample: PBMCs. V usage is TRBV4-1 and J usage is TRBJ2-1, with unresolved D. The CDR3 sequence: CASSQGSQSSYNEQFF. DNA for the CDR3: TGCGCCAGCAGCCAAGGGAGCCAGAGCTCCTACAATGAGCAGTTCTTC.